This T cell receptor beta chain was sequenced during a study of blood T cell repertoires in COVID-19 (dated by TCRdb to 2020 to 2022). In terms of the full investigation: The collaborator samples originated in the United States, Italy and Spain and spanned the acute and convalescent phases of COVID-19. The prospective study material was composed of cDNA or gDNA derived from T cells, B-cell-depleted T cells, or PBMCs. Deeply sampled blood TCRbeta repertoires from subjects exposed to, actively infected with, or recovered from COVID-19 were included in the dataset. A freely available public database, intended as a resource for researchers studying the immune response to SARS-CoV-2, is where the repertoires were released. Samples came from the ongoing ImmuneRACE study (first 160 participants) plus 1,254 subjects from 6 global collaborators. Sample metadata almost always included a de-identified subject ID, COVID-19 status, age in years and sex. Where available, HLA class I and class II types were obtained from metadata supplied by the sample provider rather than from assay-based typing.

TCRbeta CDR3 regions were amplified from genomic DNA using the immunoSEQ Assay, a bias-controlled multiplex PCR. The authors' analysis ran thus. The number of nucleated cells in each sample was estimated from the amplification of reference gene primers within the assay. To quantify the absolute abundance of each unique TCRbeta CDR3 rearrangement, sequence reads were collapsed and filtered. Productive Simpson clonality was computed per sample as the square root of Simpson's diversity index over productive rearrangements. TCRdb stores this immuneACCESS table with in-frame sequences only. Part of the clones is absent; in the studies checked, under half of the shortfall reflects unresolved V genes, and no reason is known for the rest. V, J and clone size reflect that table, while D and trimming were determined from the DNA. The sample data list over 150,000 clones, and roughly 84% of these were observed just once. The top ten constitute 7.5% of the sample.

CDR1 is given as SGHTA and CDR2 as FQGNSA, both from the germline V gene. V is pruned by 3 bases and J by 4 bases, leaving 12 bases of the junction without a gene match. The CDR3 sequence holds 18 residues, the cysteine and phenylalanine included. The sequence is cut down to CDR3 DNA, 54 bases in frame from base 1. Of note for this clone: Its antigen specificity is not known. No clone much larger than this one lies a single base away; base qualities are absent.

Participants in the prospective study were aged roughly 18 to 89 years, lived in more than 20 United States geographic areas, and enrolled through a virtual design. In the prospective study, participants were assigned to cohorts based on the clinical history participants reported in a screening survey and a study questionnaire. ImmuneRACE Cohort 3 recovered participants were defined by two consecutive negative NP/OP PCR tests, healthcare professional clearance, or symptom resolution. Mobile phlebotomists in the prospective study collected whole blood, serum and a nasopharyngeal or oropharyngeal swab from every participant. Additional blood draws and questionnaires over an approximately 2-month period could optionally be provided by prospective study participants. Before DNA extraction, prospective study blood samples were shipped either frozen or at room temperature. General findings and caveats noted by the study authors: How much clinical and demographic metadata was included differed by source and by participant, and the metadata was provided uncurated.

The clonotype originates from a man aged 35 to 55 who had recovered from COVID-19. The chain employs TRBV7-2 and TRBJ1-5; 10 junctional bases match TRBD1. The material sequenced was PBMCs or T cells enriched from blood (not recorded which). The nucleotide sequence is given as TGTGCCAGCAGCTTCAACCCGGGACAGGGGATAGGGAATCAGCCCCAGCATTTT. Translated, this gives CASSFNPGQGIGNQPQHF.